A single sample is the source of the 5 T cell receptor beta chains below, sequenced in a study of T cell changes during pregnancy in multiple sclerosis. Libraries were prepared by immunoSEQ multiplex PCR; TCRdb keeps only in-frame clonotypes and omits some of them. The repertoire holds about 44,000 clones, just under 95% seen once, with roughly 0.61% in the top ten. Sequenced material: CD4+ T cells from peripheral blood mononuclear cells, taken in the first trimester of pregnancy. Receptor source: a female donor with multiple sclerosis, enrolled in a pregnancy study.

The chain carries TRBV11-2 and TRBJ2-7; D possibly corresponds to TRBD2 (7 bases). Germline V lookup: CDR1 SGHAT, CDR2 FQNNGV. CDR3 length: 14 residues. V lost 7 bases and J lost 2, with 15 bases in between. CDR3 sequence (DNA): TGTGCCAGCACCCGGGGGAGGGGGACCTACGAGCAGTACTTC. Its protein is CASTRGRGTYEQYF.

The rearrangement links TRBV10-3 to TRBJ2-5; unclear D gene. Deletions cut 5 bases from V and 1 base from J, with 5 bases between. This CDR3 is built from 12 residues. Germline V gene data show CDR1 as ENHRY and CDR2 as SYGVKD. The CDR3 here is CAISRAQETQYF. In DNA form, the CDR3 reads TGTGCCATCAGTCGAGCCCAAGAGACCCAGTACTTC.

The chain joins TRBV11-2 to TRBJ2-1; D may be TRBD2 (6 bases). V gave up 5 bases and J gave up 4 bases, with 9 bases separating them. Germline V CDR1 and CDR2: SGHAT, FQNNGV. The CDR3 covers 13 residues. CDR3 amino acids: CASSPGGYNEQFF. The CDR3 coding sequence is TGTGCCAGCAGCCCCGGAGGGTACAATGAGCAGTTCTTC.

V gene TRBV19 combines with J gene TRBJ2-2; TRBD1 matches 7 bases. Germline CDR1 reads LNHDA; CDR2 reads SQIVND (reference sequence). The length of the CDR3 is 16 residues. The V gene end was trimmed by 7 bases and the J gene end by 0 bases; junction bases not matched to a gene: 8. The CDR3 bases are TGTGCCAGTATCACCACAGGGGCAACGAACACCGGGGAGCTGTTTTTT. This sequence encodes CASITTGATNTGELFF.

The chain joins TRBV11-2 to TRBJ2-7, with 9 bases that match TRBD1. The length of the CDR3 is 19 residues. The V gene's germline CDR1 is SGHAT and CDR2 FQNNGV. J gave up 3 bases and V 0 bases, and 15 bases lay outside the gene matches. The CDR3: CASSLDLGQGSRRSYEQYF. The DNA of the CDR3 is TGTGCCAGCAGCTTAGATCTGGGACAGGGCTCCCGGAGGAGCTACGAGCAGTACTTC.